The clone carrying this T cell receptor beta chain was picked up a small number of times. The antigen is undetermined. The data are from a study of T cell repertoires in cytomegalovirus infection. About the study: Indications came from public TCR beta signatures; they pointed to CMV infection and to a matching HLA type. Overall study findings and caveats: In two of eight donors, the top clonotype was HLA-C-restricted CMV-specific. Carriage of CMV together with the relevant HLA was identifiable through cumulative public TCR beta family frequency.

TCRdb re-called the reads with MiXCR, one entry per CDR3 protein. The sample records around 78,000 distinct CDR3 sequences, approximately 42% being singletons. The V end lost 5 bases, the J end lost 0 bases, and 14 bases lay between the germline ends. Germline V CDR1 and CDR2: SGHTA, FQGNSA. CDR3 size: 15 residues. The chain joins TRBV7-2 to TRBJ2-7; D may be TRBD2 (5 bases). The sample was CD8+ T cells from cultured PBMCs, taken from culture after CMV antigen stimulation. This TCR derives from a human donor in good health (CMV status not recorded). Some clones in this sample may be carry-over from other donors' samples. DNA of the CDR3: TGTGCCAGCAGCCCCCTAGCCCCCGACTCCTACGAGCAGTACTTC. Protein product: CASSPLAPDSYEQYF.